This record looks at one TCR beta chain sequence and its context. Time point specified: baseline, week 1 (first vaccination visit). Treatment of the sample: pre-vaccination baseline after standard-of-care therapy. Patients carried new grade 3 or 4 IDH1-mutant astrocytomas lacking nuclear ATRX. The data were obtained in a study of a mutant IDH1 vaccine in newly diagnosed glioma. Study-wide context: Before enrollment, the patients had been treated with radiotherapy alone, temozolomide alone, or both together. Most of them had received both.

Clones were read by immunoSEQ multiplex PCR, and TCRdb kept only the in-frame ones, dropping some. The data hold about 33,000 clones, with 88% observed a single time. V was shortened by 3 bases and J by 6 bases, with 9 bases between the two germline ends. Germline CDR1 reads MNHEY; CDR2 reads SMNVEV (reference sequence). The CDR3 runs 14 residues. The TCR sequence derives from a woman aged 40 to 50 with glioma. This chain links TRBV27 with TRBJ1-6, with D possibly TRBD1 on 5 matching bases. Here the sequenced sample was PBMCs, taken from a glioma patient treated with radiotherapy, temozolomide or both. CDR3 in DNA: TGTGCCAGCAGTTTGGCGGGGCTTAATTCACCCCTCCACTTT. This sequence encodes CASSLAGLNSPLHF.